The TCR beta chain under discussion was sequenced for a study of Ad26.COV2.S vaccination and SARS-CoV-2 variants. Method: immunoSEQ multiplex PCR; TCRdb's copy keeps in-frame clones and lacks some. The sample yields hundreds of thousands of clones, approximately 90% seen once. Treatment: some 20 received Ad26.COV2.S at low or high dose, single or two shots; several received placebo; per-sample allocation not given. On day 63 after the first injection, vaccine and placebo recipients gave samples. The CDR3 consists of 15 residues. The germline V gene has CDR1 MNHEY and CDR2 SMNVEV (reference sequence). V was shortened by 5 bases and J by 4 bases, with 15 bases between the two germline ends.

The material was peripheral blood, obtained in a trial of Ad26.COV2.S vaccine versus placebo. This clonotype was sampled from a person between 18 and 60 years old who received the Ad26.COV2.S COVID-19 vaccine or a placebo. V is TRBV27 and J is TRBJ1-5; no clear D gene. The CDR3 loop is CASSPPPGWNQPQHF. The DNA of the CDR3 is TGTGCCAGCAGTCCCCCCCCTGGGTGGAATCAGCCCCAGCATTTT.